This T cell receptor beta chain was captured in a study of OX40 agonist ivuxolimab in advanced cancers. Study conclusions and caveats: Low normalized T-cell clonal expansion also characterized some of the nonresponders.

Comment on this clone: Its cognate antigen is unknown.

Profiling relied on immunoSEQ multiplex PCR, and the TCRdb table lists in-frame clones only, not all of them. Altogether more than 85,000 clones are present, 91% being singletons, with the ten largest covering 1.5% to 2%. From germline, CDR1 is MDHEN and CDR2 SYDVKM. CDR3 size: 14 residues. The V gene lost 4 bases and the J gene lost 4 bases, with 13 bases spanning the gap. The receptor's source is an adult with an advanced solid tumor such as melanoma, head and neck, liver or kidney cancer. The sample in question was CD4+ or CD8+ T cells sorted from blood, obtained in a trial of the OX40 agonist ivuxolimab. This rearrangement joins TRBV28 to TRBJ1-1; D is undetermined. For the CDR3, the DNA is TGTGCCAGCAGTTCCCTTAACCCGGGCACTGAAGCTTTCTTT. Residues: CASSSLNPGTEAFF.